The 30 T cell receptor beta chains below come from one sample, sequenced in a study of shared clonotypes between healthy human individuals. The data were produced by immunoSEQ multiplex PCR, yet TCRdb's version contains in-frame clones alone and is incomplete. The profile shows around 600,000 clones, about 98% of them singletons. Naive CD8 cells lacked CD45RO, underwent positive selection for CCR7 and left out terminally differentiated effector memory CD45RA+ cells. The specimen was naive CD8+ T cells sorted from blood. These TCRs come from a man aged 30 to 39 in good health.

The chain recombines TRBV28 with TRBJ2-7, with D perhaps matching TRBD1 (6 bases). CDR1 MDHEN and CDR2 SYDVKM come from the germline V gene. The V and J ends lost 2 bases and 6 bases respectively, with 14 bases between them. This CDR3 is 14 amino acids long. The DNA for the CDR3 is TGTGCCAGCAGTTTAACAGGGTCAGGAGGCGAGCAGTACTTC. Its protein is CASSLTGSGGEQYF.

V gene TRBV7-6 combines with J gene TRBJ2-1, with D maybe TRBD1 (5 bases). V was clipped by 5 bases and J by 0 bases, with 11 bases between them. The germline gives CDR1 SGHVS, CDR2 FNYEAQ. This CDR3 region has 15 residues. The DNA for the CDR3 is TGTGCCAGCAGCCACGACAGAGTCTCCTACAATGAGCAGTTCTTC. Translating gives CASSHDRVSYNEQFF.

This chain uses TRBV27 with TRBJ2-3; possibly TRBD1 for D (6 bases). CDR1 is MNHEY, CDR2 SMNVEV, per germline (reference sequence). Trimming removed 6 bases at V and 2 bases at J, with 15 bases between. The CDR3 contains 15 residues. In DNA form, the CDR3 reads TGTGCCAGCAGCCCCACGTTGGGGGCCACAGATACGCAGTATTTT. It encodes CASSPTLGATDTQYF.

This rearrangement joins TRBV11-2 to TRBJ1-3, with D unresolved. The ends were cut back, 5 bases at V and 0 bases at J, with 8 bases in the middle. Per the germline V gene, CDR1 is SGHAT and CDR2 is FQNNGV. CDR3 length: 14 residues. CDR3 region: CASSAGFSGNTIYF. CDR3 bases: TGTGCCAGCAGCGCGGGATTCTCTGGAAACACCATATATTTT.

This clone was seen more than once but under ten times. The chain carries TRBV6-6 and TRBJ2-5, with 7 bases lining up with TRBD2. The germline CDR1 and CDR2 sequences are MNHNY and SVGAGI (reference sequence). This CDR3 is 12 amino acids long. Trimming cost V 8 bases and J 2 bases; bases outside gene matches: 2. The chain's CDR3 is CASWRGQETQYF. CDR3 in DNA: TGTGCCAGCTGGCGGGGGCAAGAGACCCAGTACTTC.

The genes are TRBV11-2 and TRBJ2-7; TRBD2 aligns across 8 bases. CDR3 length: 14 residues. After removal of 9 bases from V and 0 bases from J, the junction contained 7 bases not matched to a gene. The germline CDR1 and CDR2 sequences are SGHAT and FQNNGV. CDR3 sequence reads: CASSGGRNSYEQYF. Written as DNA, the CDR3 is TGTGCCAGTAGCGGCGGGAGGAACTCCTACGAGCAGTACTTC.

The chain carries TRBV14 and TRBJ2-7, with 9 bases fitting TRBD2. This CDR3 region has 18 residues. Per the germline V gene, CDR1 is SGHDN and CDR2 is FVKESK. V was pared by 0 bases and J by 0 bases, with 9 bases of the junction left unmatched. DNA for the CDR3: TGTGCCAGCAGCCAAGATTCTAGCGGGACAATCCACTCCTACGAGCAGTACTTC. It yields the protein CASSQDSSGTIHSYEQYF.

This chain links TRBV7-9 with TRBJ1-2; D might be TRBD1 (5 bases). V lost 1 base to trimming and J lost 3 bases, with 15 bases between them. The CDR3 is 16 amino acids. The germline CDR1 and CDR2 sequences are SEHNR and FQNEAQ (reference sequence). The CDR3 is CASSLESVGRDYGYTF. The CDR3 nucleotides are TGTGCCAGCAGCTTAGAGAGTGTCGGCAGGGACTATGGCTACACCTTC.

The chain joins TRBV27 to TRBJ2-7; D remains ambiguous. With 2 bases removed from V and 2 bases from J, the gap between germline ends came to 7 bases. There are 13 residues in the CDR3. Germline values: CDR1 MNHEY, CDR2 SMNVEV (reference sequence). CDR3 nucleotides: TGTGCCAGCAGTTTAACAAAAACCTACGAGCAGTACTTC. Residues: CASSLTKTYEQYF.

V gene TRBV7-9 combines with J gene TRBJ2-5; 7 bases line up with TRBD1. The CDR3 has 16 amino acids. The V gene's germline CDR1 is SEHNR and CDR2 FQNEAQ (reference sequence). J lost 1 base, V lost 6 bases, and 11 bases had no gene match. CDR3 loop: CASSTAGTAFQETQYF. As DNA, the CDR3 is TGTGCCAGCAGTACTGCCGGGACAGCCTTCCAAGAGACCCAGTACTTC. Full variable domain (outside the CDR3, taken from reference TRBV7-9 and TRBJ2-5): DTGVSQNPRHKITKRGQNVTFRCDPISEHNRLYWYRQTLGQGPEFLTYFQNEAQLEKSRLLSDRFSAERPKGSFSTLEIQRTEQGDSAMYLCASSTAGTAFQETQYFGPGTRLLVL.

As to this clone: This sample also contains other DNA sequences that code for the same CDR3. The gene calls are TRBV18 and TRBJ2-7; D not certain. V was cut by 3 bases and J by 3 bases, with 3 bases left in between. CDR3 length: 11 residues. Germline CDR1 is KGHSH and CDR2 is LQKENI. CDR3: CASSPDYEQYF. The DNA of the CDR3 is TGTGCCAGCTCACCCGACTACGAGCAGTACTTC.

This clone has just one count. V usage is TRBV6-6 and J usage is TRBJ2-6; D unresolved. V lost 7 bases, J lost 0 bases, and 4 bases lay in between. CDR1 is MNHNY, CDR2 SVGAGI, per germline (reference sequence). This CDR3 region has 13 residues. As DNA, the CDR3 is TGTGCCAGCACTGACTCTGGGGCCAACGTCCTGACTTTC. Its protein product is CASTDSGANVLTF.

The V call is TRBV27, the J call TRBJ2-7, with 8 bases aligning to TRBD2. The CDR3 is 12 residues long. Germline V gives CDR1 MNHEY, CDR2 SMNVEV (reference sequence). After removal of 5 bases from V and 11 bases from J, the junction contained 8 bases not matched to a gene. CDR3 DNA: TGTGCCAGCAGTCTTACTAGCGGAGAAGAGTACTTC. Translation gives CASSLTSGEEYF.

The chain carries TRBV11-2 and TRBJ2-7, with D unresolved. V was clipped by 4 bases and J by 7 bases, with 8 bases between them. CDR1 SGHAT and CDR2 FQNNGV come from the germline V gene. The CDR3 sequence is 11 residues long. CDR3 in amino acids: CASSSTWEQYF. Here the CDR3 DNA reads TGTGCCAGCAGCTCTACCTGGGAGCAGTACTTC.

V and J are TRBV27 and TRBJ2-7, with D possibly TRBD1 on 5 matching bases. This CDR3 contains 12 residues. The germline gives CDR1 MNHEY, CDR2 SMNVEV (reference sequence). The germline V and J ends were trimmed by 3 bases and 6 bases, with 9 bases remaining between them. The CDR3 loop reads CASSLSGFEQYF. The CDR3 DNA is TGTGCCAGCAGTTTGTCAGGGTTCGAGCAGTACTTC.

The V call is TRBV15, the J call TRBJ1-1; 7 positions agree with TRBD1. Looked up from germline, CDR1 is LNHNV and CDR2 is YYDKDF (reference sequence). The CDR3 contains 15 residues. J was trimmed by 1 base and V by 3 bases; bases with no gene match: 5. The CDR3 DNA is TGTGCCACCAGCAGCGACAGGGTACGGAACACTGAAGCTTTCTTT. Residues: CATSSDRVRNTEAFF.

The rearrangement links TRBV27 to TRBJ2-6; no firm D call. The ends were cut back, 5 bases at V and 4 bases at J, with 3 bases in the middle. The CDR3 has 12 residues. Germline loops: CDR1 MNHEY, CDR2 SMNVEV (reference sequence). CDR3 DNA: TGTGCCAGCAGTGGGGGGGCCAACGTCCTGACTTTC. The encoded protein is CASSGGANVLTF.

CDR3 bases: TGTGCCAGCAGCTTAGGCCTAAGCTACGAGCAGTACTTC. Translation gives CASSLGLSYEQYF. The chain carries TRBV13 and TRBJ2-7, with D uncertain. Between the trimmed V and J ends, which lost 0 bases and 3 bases, there was a span of 6 bases. This CDR3 spans 13 amino acids. CDR1 PRHDT and CDR2 FYEKMQ come from the germline V gene (reference sequence).

The CDR3 region is CASSLLTRYEQYF. CDR3 in DNA: TGTGCCAGCAGCTTACTAACTAGGTACGAGCAGTACTTC. The rearrangement joins TRBV5-6 to TRBJ2-7, with D perhaps TRBD2 (5 bases). V gave up 2 bases and J gave up 4 bases, with 10 bases separating them. From germline, CDR1 is SGHDT and CDR2 YYEEEE. The CDR3 consists of 13 residues.

This chain uses TRBV28 with TRBJ2-7; D is undetermined. Trimming stripped 4 bases from V and 2 bases from J, with 12 bases between. The CDR3 is 14 residues long. CDR1 MDHEN and CDR2 SYDVKM come from the germline V gene. CDR3: CASSSRTITYEQYF. The CDR3 region has the DNA TGTGCCAGCAGTTCTAGGACCATAACCTACGAGCAGTACTTC.

The V and J genes are TRBV6-4 and TRBJ2-5, with D unclear. CDR3 length equals 12 residues. CDR1 and CDR2 from the germline V gene are MRHNA and SNTAGT. V was clipped by 2 bases and J by 7 bases, with 8 bases between them. Written as DNA, the CDR3 is TGTGCCAGCAGTGACGGCCTTGGGACCCAGTACTTC. Protein: CASSDGLGTQYF.

The genes are TRBV7-2 and TRBJ2-1, with 8 nucleotides matching TRBD2. The CDR3 is made up of 16 amino acids. Germline CDR1 reads SGHTA; CDR2 reads FQGNSA. V shed 1 base and J 8 bases; nucleotides not matched to a gene: 10. The CDR3 nucleotides read TGTGCCAGCAGCTTAGAGAATAGCGGGATATTTTATGAGCAGTTCTTC. Its translation is CASSLENSGIFYEQFF.

The chain couples TRBV9 to TRBJ2-1; 11 bases are shared with TRBD2. The CDR3 is 16 amino acids. The germline V gene encodes CDR1 SGDLS and CDR2 YYNGEE. V gave up 3 bases and J gave up 9 bases; unmatched junction bases: 11. CDR3 amino acids: CASSAMTSGMFSEQFF. As DNA, the CDR3 is TGTGCCAGCAGCGCGATGACTAGCGGGATGTTCAGTGAGCAGTTCTTC.

The chain combines TRBV7-9 with TRBJ2-7, with D unclear. The CDR3 sequence is 16 residues long. Trimming took off 2 bases at V and 0 bases at J, with 14 bases between the two ends. Germline CDR1 and CDR2: SEHNR and FQNEAQ (reference sequence). This CDR3 is CASSLTTSIYSYEQYF. For the CDR3, the DNA is TGTGCCAGCAGCTTAACGACAAGTATATACTCCTACGAGCAGTACTTC.

The J gene is TRBJ2-7, the V gene TRBV11-2, with D possibly matching TRBD2 (5 bases). The germline CDR1 and CDR2 sequences are SGHAT and FQNNGV. CDR3 length: 13 amino acids. Trimming cost V 1 base and J 7 bases, with 11 bases left between them. The CDR3 is CASSLGPGWEQYF. For the CDR3, the DNA is TGTGCCAGCAGCTTAGGTCCGGGGTGGGAGCAGTACTTC. Using reference TRBV11-2 and TRBJ2-7 for the parts outside the CDR3, the full variable domain is EAGVAQSPRYKIIEKRQSVAFWCNPISGHATLYWYQQILGQGPKLLIQFQNNGVVDDSQLPKDRFSAERLKGVDSTLKIQPAKLEDSAVYLCASSLGPGWEQYFGPGTRLTVT.

The gene calls are TRBV4-3 and TRBJ2-1, with TRBD1 as a possible D gene (5 bases). CDR1 is LGHNA, CDR2 YSLEER, per germline. Trimming cost V 0 bases and J 3 bases, with 9 bases left between them. The CDR3 runs to 15 residues. The CDR3, as DNA: TGCGCCAGCAGCCAAGAGGTAGGGGTCTACAATGAGCAGTTCTTC. This translates into CASSQEVGVYNEQFF.

There are a few counts of this clone. The chain uses TRBV30 and TRBJ2-7; 8 nucleotides agree with TRBD2. Germline assignment: CDR1 GTSNPN and CDR2 SVGIG (reference sequence). The CDR3 has 13 residues. The V gene end was trimmed by 3 bases and the J gene end by 1 base; junction bases not matched to a gene: 2. CDR3 coding DNA: TGTGCCTGGAGAGCGGGGGAATCCTACGAGCAGTACTTC. It specifies CAWRAGESYEQYF.

The chain couples TRBV5-4 to TRBJ2-7; D gene uncertain. CDR1 and CDR2 from the germline V gene are SGHNT and YYREEE (reference sequence). This CDR3 region has 13 residues. V lost 3 bases to trimming and J lost 3 bases, with 10 bases between them. The chain's CDR3 is CASSWSGDYEQYF. The CDR3 nucleotides read TGTGCCAGCAGCTGGAGTGGAGACTACGAGCAGTACTTC.

The count of this clone is one. The chain links TRBV27 to TRBJ2-1, with TRBD2 matching over 8 bases. V trimming: 7 bases; J trimming: 6 bases; junction bases outside the gene matches: 14. The CDR3 spans 16 residues. CDR1 is MNHEY and CDR2 is SMNVEV in the germline V gene (reference sequence). In DNA, the CDR3 is TGTGCCAGCACTTACGCAGCGGGAGAGGTTGGCAATGAGCAGTTCTTC. It specifies CASTYAAGEVGNEQFF.

The chain has TRBV6-9 and TRBJ2-2; 10 positions match TRBD2. There are 16 residues in the CDR3. The V gene's germline CDR1 is MNHGY and CDR2 SVAAGI. V lost 3 bases and J lost 5; bases outside the gene matches: 6. CDR3 residues: CASSYHRGLATGELFF. In nucleotides, the CDR3 is TGTGCCAGCAGTTACCACCGGGGACTAGCGACCGGGGAGCTGTTTTTT.